Listed here is a single TCR beta chain. Authors' methods: Reference gene primers were amplified, and this amplification served to estimate nucleated cell counts. The repertoire was sequenced with immunoSEQ multiplex PCR; TCRdb's copy has only in-frame clones and lacks some. V, J and clone size are those of that table, while D and trimming were read from the DNA. The sample has 250,000 or so clones, 86% seen once. This specimen comes from a study of blood T cell repertoires in COVID-19. Study summary: PBMCs, B-cell-depleted T cells, or T cells provided the cDNA or gDNA that made up the material.

Input material: peripheral blood. This sequence was found in a woman in her twenties or thirties with active or convalescent COVID-19.

The CDR3 coding sequence is TGTGCCAGCAGCTCCCCTAGGGGGGGGACGTCCGGGGAGCTGTTTTTT. Encoded protein: CASSSPRGGTSGELFF. The rearrangement links TRBV25-1 to TRBJ2-2, with TRBD2 as a possible D gene (7 bases). The CDR3 loop spans 16 amino acids. V was cut by 6 bases and J by 6 bases, with 20 bases left in between. Germline CDR1 is MGHDK and CDR2 is SYGVNS.